This T cell receptor (beta chain) derives from a study of T cells after yellow fever vaccination. General observations from the study: Subsequent booster samples again held most clones from primary vaccination (96% CD4, about 90% CD8). Within FACS-sorted repertoires, abundant clonotypes contaminating from the bulk population could be present.

MiXCR, run by TCRdb on the 5' RACE reads, gives a single entry per CDR3 protein. In the table there are hundreds of thousands of distinct CDR3 sequences, around 17% of which are singletons. Comments on this clonotype: What it binds is unknown.

J gave up 11 bases and V 5 bases, and 6 bases lay outside the gene matches. Germline values: CDR1 SGHVS, CDR2 FQNEAQ. The length of the CDR3 is 12 residues. J is TRBJ1-5 and V is TRBV7-8, with 7 bases identical to TRBD1. This receptor was obtained from a man younger than 35 who received the YFV17D yellow fever vaccine. This sample comprised PBMCs, obtained roughly 5 days after the first yellow fever vaccination. CDR3 in amino acids: CASSRDQGAQHF. The CDR3 DNA is TGTGCCAGCAGCCGCGACCAGGGGGCCCAGCATTTT.